These 31 T cell receptor beta chains came from one sample sequenced in a study of blood T cells in healthy people across ages. A second roughly 6 to 11 cycle PCR used barcoded and J-beta primers. One entry per CDR3 protein results from TCRdb running MiXCR on the 5' RACE reads. The sample contains around 790,000 distinct CDR3 sequences, 40% to 50% of which appear only once. Input material: blood. These receptor sequences come from a man aged 55 to 70 in good health.

This chain connects TRBV11-2 to TRBJ2-5, with D perhaps matching TRBD2 (6 bases). The CDR3 extends over 14 amino acids. Germline values: CDR1 SGHAT, CDR2 FQNNGV. V was trimmed by 7 bases and J by 4 bases, leaving 16 bases between them. This chain's CDR3 is CASTPASGVETQYF. CDR3 DNA sequence: TGTGCCAGCACCCCTGCATCGGGGGTAGAGACCCAGTACTTC.

The V call is TRBV30, the J call TRBJ2-6; 12 nucleotides align to TRBD2. The J segment lost 0 bases and the V segment lost 3 bases, leaving 3 bases of the junction unmatched. CDR1 GTSNPN and CDR2 SVGIG come from the germline V gene (reference sequence). The CDR3 is 17 amino acids. CDR3 loop: CAWRGLAGNSGANVLTF. DNA of the CDR3: TGTGCCTGGAGAGGACTAGCGGGGAACTCTGGGGCCAACGTCCTGACTTTC.

J is TRBJ2-4 and V is TRBV5-1; 10 bases map to TRBD2. CDR3 size: 17 residues. V lost 4 bases, J lost 1 base, and 8 bases stayed unmatched. Germline assignment: CDR1 SGHRS and CDR2 YFSETQ. CDR3 sequence (DNA): TGCGCCAGCAGCCCCCGAAGTAGCGGGGGGGCCAAAAACATTCAGTACTTC. It yields the protein CASSPRSSGGAKNIQYF.

The V gene is TRBV21-1, the J gene TRBJ2-5; TRBD2 is taken as the D call from the table, unchecked against the DNA. The end of the DNA is better explained by TRBJ2-7, so the J call may be wrong. TRBV21-1 is a pseudogene locus. There are 13 residues in the CDR3. The CDR3 sequence: CARGPYCTHEQYF. CDR3 nucleotides: TGTGCCAGGGGGCCCTACTGTACCCACGAGCAGTACTTC.

This clonotype was picked up a small number of times. This rearrangement joins TRBV12-3 or TRBV12-4 to TRBJ1-1; D may be TRBD1 (5 bases). The ends were cut back, 6 bases at V and 6 bases at J, with 20 bases in the middle. CDR3 length: 15 amino acids. Written as DNA, the CDR3 is TGTGCCAGCAGGTTCCCGAAAGGGGACTTCTCTGAAGCTTTCTTT. Amino acid sequence: CASRFPKGDFSEAFF.

The chain joins TRBV12-3 or TRBV12-4 to TRBJ2-4; D may be TRBD1 (6 bases). CDR3 length: 13 residues. V lost 6 bases and J 5 bases, leaving 11 bases between the germline ends. The CDR3 nucleotides read TGTGCCAGCAGGACAGGTGGCCAAAACATTCAGTACTTC. This translates into CASRTGGQNIQYF.

V is TRBV4-3 and J is TRBJ1-1, with a possible D match to TRBD1 (5 bases). This CDR3 comprises 15 residues. Germline CDR1 reads LGHNA; CDR2 reads YSLEER. V dropped 7 bases and J dropped 1 base, with 16 bases sitting between them. DNA of the CDR3: TGCGCCAGCACCAGGGTTCCCCAGGGGAACACTGAAGCTTTCTTT. Translation: CASTRVPQGNTEAFF.

This clonotype was seen just once. Given a much more abundant clone one base away, this may be a read error. The chain uses TRBV12-3 or TRBV12-4 and TRBJ2-3; possibly TRBD2 for D (6 bases). Trimming cost V 3 bases and J 4 bases, with 11 bases left between them. CDR3 length equals 14 residues. The CDR3 DNA follows: TGTGCCAGCAGTTTCACTAGCAGACCAGATACGCAGTATTTT. Translation gives CASSFTSRPDTQYF.

V gene TRBV5-1 combines with J gene TRBJ2-5; 12 bases are a match to TRBD2. The CDR3 covers 17 residues. The germline V gene has CDR1 SGHRS and CDR2 YFSETQ. V shed 3 bases and J 1 base; nucleotides not matched to a gene: 7. The CDR3 DNA reads as TGCGCCAGCAGCTCGCCGACTAGCGGGGGACTCCAAGAGACCCAGTACTTC. Its protein is CASSSPTSGGLQETQYF. The complete variable domain, with remaining parts taken from reference TRBV5-1 and TRBJ2-5, reads KAGVTQTPRYLIKTRGQQVTLSCSPISGHRSVSWYQQTPGQGLQFLFEYFSETQRNKGNFPGRFSGRQFSNSRSEMNVSTLELGDSALYLCASSSPTSGGLQETQYFGPGTRLLVL.

This chain joins TRBV12-3 or TRBV12-4 and TRBJ2-1; 7 bases map to TRBD2. J gave up 8 bases and V 3 bases, and 10 bases lay outside the gene matches. This CDR3 has 15 residues. The DNA for the CDR3 is TGTGCCAGCAGTTTTTCCAGCGGGATCCACGATGAGCAGTTCTTC. Residues: CASSFSSGIHDEQFF.

This clonotype showed up just a few times. Written as DNA, the CDR3 is TGTGCCAGCAGCCGGATAGGAACCTACGAGCAGTACTTC. Translation: CASSRIGTYEQYF. The chain has TRBV14 and TRBJ2-7; no firm D call. The V and J ends lost 4 bases and 2 bases respectively, with 9 bases between them. Germline V gives CDR1 SGHDN, CDR2 FVKESK. This CDR3 contains 13 residues. The full variable domain, with the rest looked up from reference TRBV14 and TRBJ2-7, is EAGVTQFPSHSVIEKGQTVTLRCDPISGHDNLYWYRRVMGKEIKFLLHFVKESKQDESGMPNNRFLAERTGGTYSTLKVQPAELEDSGVYFCASSRIGTYEQYFGPGTRLTVT.

The chain has TRBV27 and TRBJ1-2; D gene unclear. CDR3 size: 12 residues. Germline-derived CDR1 and CDR2 are MNHEY and SMNVEV (reference sequence). Deletions cut 11 bases from V and 8 bases from J, with 18 bases between. DNA of the CDR3: TGTGCCGGTACATCGGGGTTGTGGGGCTACACCTTC. Translated, it gives CAGTSGLWGYTF.

This chain connects TRBV19 to TRBJ2-3; D is unclear. V shed 2 bases and J shed 4 bases, with 13 bases lying between them. Germline CDR1 reads LNHDA; CDR2 reads SQIVND (reference sequence). The CDR3 has 15 amino acids. CDR3 protein: CASSIIGPMADTQYF. The CDR3 coding sequence is TGTGCCAGTAGTATAATAGGGCCCATGGCAGATACGCAGTATTTT.

The chain carries TRBV20-1 and TRBJ1-2; 9 positions agree with TRBD1. The trim removed 3 bases at V and 8 bases at J, leaving 7 bases unmatched. The CDR3 has 13 residues. Germline lookup yields CDR1 DFQATT and CDR2 SNEGSKA (reference sequence). The CDR3 region is CSASKQGARGYTF. As DNA, the CDR3 is TGCAGTGCTAGCAAACAGGGGGCGAGGGGCTACACCTTC.

V is TRBV27 and J is TRBJ2-7; the D is unclear. CDR3 length: 15 amino acids. V was shortened by 3 bases and J by 7 bases, with 19 bases between the two germline ends. From germline, CDR1 is MNHEY and CDR2 SMNVEV (reference sequence). CDR3 region: CASSFSISGVSEQYF. DNA for the CDR3: TGTGCCAGCAGTTTTTCCATCAGTGGGGTCTCTGAGCAGTACTTC.

This clonotype was recorded only once. The rearrangement links TRBV12-3 or TRBV12-4 to TRBJ1-5; TRBD1 agrees at 9 bases. The J segment lost 5 bases and the V segment lost 6 bases, leaving 5 bases of the junction unmatched. The CDR3 runs 14 residues. Written as DNA, the CDR3 is TGTGCCAGCAGGCGGACAGGGGATCATCAGCCCCAGCATTTT. It is translated as CASRRTGDHQPQHF.

This clonotype was seen a handful of times. The chain has TRBV7-2 and TRBJ2-5; D is possibly TRBD2 (7 bases). The germline V and J ends were trimmed by 0 bases and 5 bases, with 13 bases remaining between them. In germline, CDR1 is SGHTA, CDR2 FQGNSA. This CDR3 region has 15 residues. The CDR3 reads CASSLALGGLETQYF. The CDR3 DNA reads TGTGCCAGCAGCTTAGCCTTGGGGGGGCTGGAGACCCAGTACTTC.

The chain uses TRBV5-6 and TRBJ1-4; TRBD1 matches at 7 bases. The CDR3 sequence is 17 residues long. V dropped 3 bases and J dropped 5; count of bases not matched to a gene: 13. The germline gives CDR1 SGHDT, CDR2 YYEEEE. The CDR3 DNA is TGTGCCAGCAGCTGGGGGCCGGGACAGATTACCAATGAAAAACTGTTTTTT. This sequence encodes CASSWGPGQITNEKLFF.

V usage is TRBV9 and J usage is TRBJ2-3; D is ambiguous. The CDR3 totals 13 residues. V was shortened by 0 bases and J by 7 bases, with 9 bases between the two germline ends. The V gene's germline CDR1 is SGDLS and CDR2 YYNGEE. The CDR3 sequence: CASSVVSANTQYF. The DNA of the CDR3 is TGTGCCAGCAGCGTAGTATCGGCGAATACGCAGTATTTT. The whole variable domain, remainder taken from reference TRBV9 and TRBJ2-3, is DSGVTQTPKHLITATGQRVTLRCSPRSGDLSVYWYQQSLDQGLQFLIQYYNGEERAKGNILERFSAQQFPDLHSELNLSSLELGDSALYFCASSVVSANTQYFGPGTRLTVL.

V is TRBV7-2 and J is TRBJ1-5, with no clear D. V was pared by 3 bases and J by 2 bases, with 8 bases between. CDR1 is SGHTA and CDR2 is FQGNSA in the germline V gene. This CDR3 contains 14 residues. As DNA, the CDR3 is TGTGCCAGCAGCTTGAACCCAGGCAATCAGCCCCAGCATTTT. This codes for CASSLNPGNQPQHF.

This clonotype has just a few counts. The J gene is TRBJ2-1, the V gene TRBV5-6; D possibly corresponds to TRBD2 (5 bases). Germline V gene lookup returns CDR1 SGHDT and CDR2 YYEEEE. This CDR3 contains 12 residues. The germline V and J ends were trimmed by 4 bases and 12 bases, with 14 bases remaining between them. CDR3 sequence (DNA): TGTGCCAGCAGCCCTGGGAGCCATGGGCAGTTCTTC. Protein product: CASSPGSHGQFF.

The J gene is TRBJ2-1, the V gene TRBV6-1, with 7 bases lining up with TRBD2. Trimming at V came to 6 bases and at J to 12 bases, leaving 8 bases not matched to a gene. This CDR3 is built from 12 residues. Germline assignment: CDR1 MNHNS and CDR2 SASEGT. The CDR3 loop reads CASSAGLEWQFF. Here the CDR3 DNA reads TGTGCCAGCAGCGCCGGACTAGAGTGGCAGTTCTTC.

This clonotype showed up just a few times. The chain has TRBV15 and TRBJ2-6, with unresolved D. V lost 1 base, J lost 2 bases, and 6 bases lay in between. The germline CDR1 and CDR2 sequences are LNHNV and YYDKDF (reference sequence). The CDR3 has 15 amino acids. The CDR3 coding sequence is TGTGCCACCAGCAGAGGAGGAGCTGGGGCCAACGTCCTGACTTTC. This sequence encodes CATSRGGAGANVLTF.

The chain couples TRBV12-3 or TRBV12-4 to TRBJ2-5; the D gene is possibly TRBD2 (6 bases). The end of the DNA fits TRBJ2-1 better, so the J call may be wrong. This CDR3 contains 13 residues. The CDR3 bases are TGTGCCAGCAGAGGACTAAATCAAGAGACCCAGTTCTTC. Translating gives CASRGLNQETQFF.

The chain carries TRBV7-2 and TRBJ2-7, with no clear D. Germline loops: CDR1 SGHTA, CDR2 FQGNSA. The CDR3 length is 14 residues. Trimming stripped 2 bases from V and 7 bases from J, with 15 bases between. The chain's CDR3 is CASSLISSYNEQYF. In nucleotides, the CDR3 is TGTGCCAGCAGCTTAATTAGCTCCTACAATGAGCAGTACTTC. Complete variable domain (other parts from reference TRBV7-2 and TRBJ2-7): GAGVSQSPSNKVTEKGKDVELRCDPISGHTALYWYRQSLGQGLEFLIYFQGNSAPDKSGLPSDRFSAERTGGSVSTLTIQRTQQEDSAVYLCASSLISSYNEQYFGPGTRLTVT.

The V gene is TRBV7-2, the J gene TRBJ2-7; TRBD2 aligns across 8 bases. The CDR3 length is 14 residues. Germline assignment: CDR1 SGHTA and CDR2 FQGNSA. V lost 2 bases to trimming and J lost 6 bases; unmatched junction nucleotides: 6. The CDR3 bases are TGTGCCAGCAGCTTAACCGGGGGGGCGCCCGAGCAGTACTTC. Its protein product is CASSLTGGAPEQYF. Looking up the rest from reference TRBV7-2 and TRBJ2-7 gives the full variable domain: GAGVSQSPSNKVTEKGKDVELRCDPISGHTALYWYRQSLGQGLEFLIYFQGNSAPDKSGLPSDRFSAERTGGSVSTLTIQRTQQEDSAVYLCASSLTGGAPEQYFGPGTRLTVT.

This rearrangement joins TRBV6-2 or TRBV6-3 to TRBJ2-7; tentatively, D is TRBD2 (5 bases). Germline CDR1 is MNHEY and CDR2 is SVGEGT. This CDR3 contains 15 residues. V lost 7 bases, J lost 5 bases, and 21 bases lay in between. CDR3 DNA sequence: TGTGCCAGCAAACCCCGGAACATCGGGGTTGACGAGCAGTACTTC. This translates into CASKPRNIGVDEQYF.

This clonotype came up a few times. CDR3 region: CASSLDGGTGTVLHF. The CDR3 DNA follows: TGTGCCAGCAGCTTAGATGGGGGTACCGGGACAGTCTTGCATTTT. The rearrangement links TRBV7-8 to TRBJ1-5; 7 bases map to TRBD1. The V gene's germline CDR1 is SGHVS and CDR2 FQNEAQ. The trim removed 1 base at V and 15 bases at J, leaving 15 bases unmatched. The CDR3 is made up of 15 amino acids.

The chain couples TRBV15 to TRBJ1-4; D ambiguous. Germline V gives CDR1 LNHNV, CDR2 YYDKDF (reference sequence). The CDR3 extends over 13 amino acids. The V end was cut by 8 bases, the J end by 8 bases, with 15 bases between. The DNA of the CDR3 is TGTGCCACCTCCCACCCGTCGGACGAAAAACTGTTTTTT. This sequence encodes CATSHPSDEKLFF.

This rearrangement joins TRBV3-1 to TRBJ2-7, with D possibly TRBD1 on 6 matching bases. The germline gives CDR1 LGHDT, CDR2 YNNKEL (reference sequence). The germline V and J ends were trimmed by 6 bases and 2 bases, with 14 bases remaining between them. CDR3 size: 14 residues. The CDR3 DNA sequence: TGTGCCAGCAGGCCGGCGGCAGGGGCCTACGAGCAGTACTTC. The encoded protein is CASRPAAGAYEQYF.

This rearrangement joins TRBV7-9 to TRBJ1-1; D perhaps matches TRBD1 (5 bases). Germline V gives CDR1 SEHNR, CDR2 FQNEAQ (reference sequence). The CDR3 length is 13 residues. V lost 7 bases to trimming and J lost 1 base, with 10 bases between them. This CDR3 reads CASTRGSNTEAFF. CDR3 nucleotide sequence: TGTGCCAGCACGAGGGGCTCGAACACTGAAGCTTTCTTT.